Here is one T cell receptor beta chain with its context. Authors' analysis steps: Reference gene primer amplification gave nucleated cell count estimates. Profiling relied on immunoSEQ multiplex PCR, and the TCRdb table lists in-frame clones only, not all of them. V and J calls and clone size follow that table, whereas D and trimming were derived from the DNA. Counted here are a few hundred thousand clones, approximately 90% occurring once; the ten biggest clones make up around 0.84%. This entry belongs to a study of blood T cell repertoires in COVID-19. About the study: PBMCs, B-cell-depleted T cells, or T cells provided the cDNA or gDNA that made up the material.

This receptor was taken from a man under 40 with acute or convalescent COVID-19. Sequencing input: peripheral blood.

In nucleotides, the CDR3 is TGTGCCAGCGATCCCTCCGGAACTCGCGGGTACAATGAGCAGTTCTTC. This gives the protein CASDPSGTRGYNEQFF. This chain joins TRBV7-9 and TRBJ2-1; the D gene is possibly TRBD2 (5 bases). CDR3 size: 16 residues. Trimming took 8 bases from V and 4 from J, leaving 21 bases between them. Per the germline V gene, CDR1 is SEHNR and CDR2 is FQNEAQ (reference sequence).